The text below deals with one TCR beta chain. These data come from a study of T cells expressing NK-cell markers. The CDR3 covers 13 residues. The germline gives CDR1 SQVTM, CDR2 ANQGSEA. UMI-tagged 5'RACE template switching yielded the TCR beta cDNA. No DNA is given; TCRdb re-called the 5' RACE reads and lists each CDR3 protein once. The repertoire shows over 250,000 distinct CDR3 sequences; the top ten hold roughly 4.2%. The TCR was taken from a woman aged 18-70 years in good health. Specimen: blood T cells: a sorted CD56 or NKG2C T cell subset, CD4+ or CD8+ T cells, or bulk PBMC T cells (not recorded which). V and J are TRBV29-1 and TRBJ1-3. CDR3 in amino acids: CSAFVVAGNTIYF.